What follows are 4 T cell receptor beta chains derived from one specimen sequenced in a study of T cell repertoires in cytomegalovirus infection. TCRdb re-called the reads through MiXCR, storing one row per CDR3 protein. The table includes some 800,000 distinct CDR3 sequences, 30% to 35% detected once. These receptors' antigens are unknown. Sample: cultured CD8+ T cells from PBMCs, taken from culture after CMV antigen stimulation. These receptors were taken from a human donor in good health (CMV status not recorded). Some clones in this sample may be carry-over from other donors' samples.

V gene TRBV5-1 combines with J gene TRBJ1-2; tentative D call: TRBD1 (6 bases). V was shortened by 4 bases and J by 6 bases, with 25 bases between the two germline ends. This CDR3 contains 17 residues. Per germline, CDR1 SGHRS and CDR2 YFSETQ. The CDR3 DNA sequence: TGCGCCAGCAGCCCCCAGTCGGGGGGGGCCGATAGAGATGGCTACACCTTC. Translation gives CASSPQSGGADRDGYTF. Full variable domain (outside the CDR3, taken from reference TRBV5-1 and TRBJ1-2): KAGVTQTPRYLIKTRGQQVTLSCSPISGHRSVSWYQQTPGQGLQFLFEYFSETQRNKGNFPGRFSGRQFSNSRSEMNVSTLELGDSALYLCASSPQSGGADRDGYTFGSGTRLTVV.

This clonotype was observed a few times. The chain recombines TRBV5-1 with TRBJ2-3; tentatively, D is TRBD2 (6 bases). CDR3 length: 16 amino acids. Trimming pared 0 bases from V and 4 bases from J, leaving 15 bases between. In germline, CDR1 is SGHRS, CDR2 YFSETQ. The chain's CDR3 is CASSLGDSLRSDTQYF. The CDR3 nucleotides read TGCGCCAGCAGCTTGGGGGACTCGCTGCGCTCAGATACGCAGTATTTT.

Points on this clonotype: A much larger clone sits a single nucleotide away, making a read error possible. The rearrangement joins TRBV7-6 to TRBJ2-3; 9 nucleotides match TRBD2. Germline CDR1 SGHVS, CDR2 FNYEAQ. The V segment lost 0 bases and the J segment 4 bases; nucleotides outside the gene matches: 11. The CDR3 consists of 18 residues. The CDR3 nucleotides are TGTGCCAGCAGCTTAGCCCCTTGGACTAGCGCGAAGGCAGATACGCAGTATTTT. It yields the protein CASSLAPWTSAKADTQYF.

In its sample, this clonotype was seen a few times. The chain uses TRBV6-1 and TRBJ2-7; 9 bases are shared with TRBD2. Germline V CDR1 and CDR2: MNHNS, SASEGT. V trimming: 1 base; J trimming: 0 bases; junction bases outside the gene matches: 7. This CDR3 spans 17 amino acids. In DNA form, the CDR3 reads TGTGCCAGCAGTGAAGAGCTAGCGGGGCCCTCCTCCTACGAGCAGTACTTC. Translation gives CASSEELAGPSSYEQYF.